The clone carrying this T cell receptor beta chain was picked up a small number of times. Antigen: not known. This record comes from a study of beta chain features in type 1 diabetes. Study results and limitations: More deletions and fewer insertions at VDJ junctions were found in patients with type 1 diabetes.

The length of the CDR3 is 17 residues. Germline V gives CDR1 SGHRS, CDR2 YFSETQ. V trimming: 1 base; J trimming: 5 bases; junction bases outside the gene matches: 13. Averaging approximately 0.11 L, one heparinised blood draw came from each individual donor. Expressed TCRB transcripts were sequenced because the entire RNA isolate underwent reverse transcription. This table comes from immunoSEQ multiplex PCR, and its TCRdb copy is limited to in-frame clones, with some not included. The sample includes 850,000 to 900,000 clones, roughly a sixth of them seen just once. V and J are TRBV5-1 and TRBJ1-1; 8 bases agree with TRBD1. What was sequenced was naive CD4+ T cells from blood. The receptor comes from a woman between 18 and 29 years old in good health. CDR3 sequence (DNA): TGCGCCAGCAGCTTGCTTGTAGACCAGGGGGCGCGAACTGAAGCTTTCTTT. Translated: CASSLLVDQGARTEAFF.